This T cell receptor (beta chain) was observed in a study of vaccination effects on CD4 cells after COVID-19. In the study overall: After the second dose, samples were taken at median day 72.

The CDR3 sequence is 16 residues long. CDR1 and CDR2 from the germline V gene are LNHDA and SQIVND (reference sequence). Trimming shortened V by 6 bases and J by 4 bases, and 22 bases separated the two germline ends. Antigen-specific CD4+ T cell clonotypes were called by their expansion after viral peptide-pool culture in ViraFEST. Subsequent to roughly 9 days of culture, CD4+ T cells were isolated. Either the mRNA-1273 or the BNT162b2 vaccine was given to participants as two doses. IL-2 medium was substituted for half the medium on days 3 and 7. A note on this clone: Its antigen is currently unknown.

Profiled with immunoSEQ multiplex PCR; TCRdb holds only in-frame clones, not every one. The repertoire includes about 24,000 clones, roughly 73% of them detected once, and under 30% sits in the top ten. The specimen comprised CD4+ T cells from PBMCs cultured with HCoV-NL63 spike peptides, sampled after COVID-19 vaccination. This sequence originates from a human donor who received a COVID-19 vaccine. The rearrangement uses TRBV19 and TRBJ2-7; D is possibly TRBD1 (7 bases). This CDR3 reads CASRRDAGPGGYEQYF. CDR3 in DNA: TGTGCCAGTAGACGAGATGCGGGGCCAGGGGGATACGAGCAGTACTTC.